Listed below are T cell receptor beta chains from one sample, sequenced in a study of T cells of healthy individuals. TCRdb analysed the 5' RACE reads with MiXCR anew, one entry per CDR3 protein. The sample has tens of thousands of distinct CDR3 sequences, under 20% seen once. The receptors shown here come from a human donor in good health. Each CDR3 is given with its conserved first and last residue. Each record gives: D gene, clone size, V gene, J gene, CDR3 protein, CDR3 DNA. D genes are given only for firm matches. Clone size is not always given. Where it is, it says once, few, many or a class for expanded clones.

d_call: TRBD1
clone_size: many
v_call: TRBV6-2/TRBV6-3
j_call: TRBJ2-2
cdr3_aa: CASSYPVTGGKNTGELFF
cdr3_nt: TGTGCCAGCAGTTACCCTGTAACAGGGGGAAAGAACACCGGGGAGCTGTTTTTT

d_call: .
clone_size: many
v_call: TRBV6-5
j_call: TRBJ2-7
cdr3_aa: CASSYSGALTGEQYF
cdr3_nt: TGTGCCAGCAGTTACTCCGGGGCCCTCACCGGCGAGCAGTACTTC

d_call: .
clone_size: .
v_call: TRBV11-3
j_call: TRBJ2-2
cdr3_aa: CASSLGRQVNTGELFF
cdr3_nt: TGTGCCAGCAGCTTAGGTCGACAGGTTAACACCGGGGAGCTGTTTTTT

d_call: .
clone_size: few
v_call: TRBV30
j_call: TRBJ1-3
cdr3_aa: CAWRVRGNTIYF
cdr3_nt: TGTGCCTGGCGAGTAAGGGGAAACACCATATATTTT

d_call: .
clone_size: .
v_call: TRBV2
j_call: TRBJ1-5
cdr3_aa: CASGNPEVGQPQHF
cdr3_nt: TGTGCCAGCGGGAATCCCGAAGTCGGTCAGCCCCAGCATTTT

d_call: .
clone_size: few
v_call: TRBV5-1
j_call: TRBJ1-1
cdr3_aa: CASSLDSGGTEAFF
cdr3_nt: TGCGCCAGCAGCTTGGACAGTGGTGGCACTGAAGCTTTCTTT

d_call: TRBD2
clone_size: few
v_call: TRBV28
j_call: TRBJ2-7
cdr3_aa: CASSLGGLAGKEQYF
cdr3_nt: TGTGCCAGCAGTTTAGGGGGACTAGCGGGGAAGGAGCAGTACTTC

d_call: TRBD2
clone_size: many
v_call: TRBV20-1
j_call: TRBJ2-1
cdr3_aa: CSAPSLAGGPDEQFF
cdr3_nt: TGCAGTGCTCCCTCCTTAGCGGGAGGGCCCGATGAGCAGTTCTTC

d_call: .
clone_size: few
v_call: TRBV29-1
j_call: TRBJ2-5
cdr3_aa: CSVSGHLTQETQYF
cdr3_nt: TGCAGCGTTTCGGGACACCTTACTCAAGAGACCCAGTACTTC

d_call: TRBD1
clone_size: many
v_call: TRBV2
j_call: TRBJ2-1
cdr3_aa: CASQRDSNNEQFF
cdr3_nt: TGTGCCAGCCAACGGGACAGTAACAATGAGCAGTTCTTC

d_call: .
clone_size: .
v_call: TRBV2
j_call: TRBJ2-6
cdr3_aa: CASSGGAGANVLTF
cdr3_nt: TGTGCCAGCAGTGGGGGGGCAGGGGCCAACGTCCTGACTTTC

d_call: TRBD1
clone_size: few
v_call: TRBV7-9
j_call: TRBJ1-3
cdr3_aa: CASSLPRDSGNTIYF
cdr3_nt: TGTGCCAGCAGCTTACCCCGGGACAGCGGAAACACCATATATTTT

d_call: TRBD1
clone_size: many
v_call: TRBV6-6
j_call: TRBJ2-5
cdr3_aa: CASSYYWTGPNETQYF
cdr3_nt: TGTGCCAGCAGTTACTATTGGACAGGGCCCAATGAGACCCAGTACTTC

d_call: .
clone_size: .
v_call: TRBV7-2
j_call: TRBJ1-6
cdr3_aa: CASSDYSYSPLHF
cdr3_nt: TGTGCCAGCAGCGATTATAGTTATTCACCCCTCCACTTT

d_call: .
clone_size: many
v_call: TRBV20-1
j_call: TRBJ1-1
cdr3_aa: CSARPLNTEAFF
cdr3_nt: TGCAGTGCTAGGCCGCTGAACACTGAAGCTTTCTTT

d_call: .
clone_size: many
v_call: TRBV4-1
j_call: TRBJ2-3
cdr3_aa: CASSQGWRRTGRDTQYF
cdr3_nt: TGCGCCAGCAGCCAAGGATGGCGGAGGACGGGACGCGATACGCAGTATTTT

d_call: .
clone_size: .
v_call: TRBV6-1
j_call: TRBJ2-5
cdr3_aa: CASSSHPQLQETQYF
cdr3_nt: TGTGCCAGCAGTTCGCACCCCCAGTTACAAGAGACCCAGTACTTC

d_call: .
clone_size: many
v_call: TRBV20-1
j_call: TRBJ1-3
cdr3_aa: CSASVSSGNTIYF
cdr3_nt: TGCAGTGCTAGCGTGAGCTCTGGAAACACCATATATTTT

d_call: .
clone_size: many
v_call: TRBV6-5
j_call: TRBJ1-3
cdr3_aa: CASRPTPFSGNTIYF
cdr3_nt: TGTGCCAGCAGACCGACTCCCTTCTCTGGAAACACCATATATTTT

d_call: .
clone_size: .
v_call: TRBV7-9
j_call: TRBJ2-1
cdr3_aa: CASSPRRGQTTSNEQFF
cdr3_nt: TGTGCCAGCAGCCCAAGGAGGGGGCAAACTACTTCCAATGAGCAGTTCTTC

d_call: TRBD1
clone_size: .
v_call: TRBV20-1
j_call: TRBJ1-1
cdr3_aa: CSATDRGRGTEASF
cdr3_nt: TGCAGTGCCACAGACAGGGGGAGAGGAACTGAAGCTTCCTTT

d_call: TRBD2
clone_size: many
v_call: TRBV20-1
j_call: TRBJ2-1
cdr3_aa: CSAGTSRSSYNEQFF
cdr3_nt: TGCAGTGCGGGGACTAGCAGGAGCTCCTACAATGAGCAGTTCTTC

d_call: .
clone_size: few
v_call: TRBV5-1
j_call: TRBJ2-1
cdr3_aa: CASSYPTPSYNEQFF
cdr3_nt: TGCGCCAGCAGCTATCCCACACCCTCCTACAATGAGCAGTTCTTC

d_call: .
clone_size: many
v_call: TRBV12-3/TRBV12-4
j_call: TRBJ2-7
cdr3_aa: CASSLRLAYEQYF
cdr3_nt: TGTGCCAGCAGTCTCAGACTGGCCTACGAGCAGTACTTC

d_call: .
clone_size: many
v_call: TRBV2
j_call: TRBJ2-6
cdr3_aa: CASSGQMGANVLTF
cdr3_nt: TGTGCCAGCAGTGGACAGATGGGGGCCAACGTCCTGACTTTC

d_call: .
clone_size: .
v_call: TRBV24-1
j_call: TRBJ1-6
cdr3_aa: CATSDLRPLGDKNSPLHF
cdr3_nt: TGTGCCACCAGTGATCTACGGCCTTTGGGGGATAAAAATTCACCCCTCCACTTT

d_call: TRBD1
clone_size: few
v_call: TRBV4-1
j_call: TRBJ2-3
cdr3_aa: CASSSGQGPTDTQYF
cdr3_nt: TGCGCCAGCAGTTCCGGACAGGGTCCCACAGATACGCAGTATTTT

d_call: TRBD2
clone_size: .
v_call: TRBV10-3
j_call: TRBJ2-1
cdr3_aa: CAVGLAANEQFF
cdr3_nt: TGTGCCGTAGGACTAGCAGCCAATGAGCAGTTCTTC

d_call: .
clone_size: .
v_call: TRBV12-3/TRBV12-4
j_call: TRBJ2-3
cdr3_aa: CASSGGPRTDTQYF
cdr3_nt: TGTGCCAGCAGTGGAGGCCCTCGCACAGATACGCAGTATTTT

d_call: .
clone_size: once
v_call: TRBV12-3/TRBV12-4
j_call: TRBJ2-1
cdr3_aa: CASSLADEQFF
cdr3_nt: TGTGCCAGCAGTTTAGCGGATGAGCAGTTCTTC